This T cell receptor beta chain was sequenced during a study of T cell responses to AZD1222 COVID-19 vaccine. Findings of the study overall: An increase in Spike-specific TCR breadth and depth was observed after two AZD1222 doses.

The table lists this clone with a count of one. Its antigen is unidentified. Method: immunoSEQ multiplex PCR; TCRdb's copy keeps in-frame clones and lacks some. This sample has over 100,000 clones, with 75% to 90% found just once. Here the sequenced sample was peripheral blood, taken on day 0 of AZD1222 vaccination. This clonotype was obtained from an adult in good health.

CDR3 nucleotide sequence: TGCGCCAGCAGCCCCCCGACAGGGGTGAACACTGAAGCTTTCTTT. It encodes CASSPPTGVNTEAFF. The chain carries TRBV5-1 and TRBJ1-1; TRBD1 agrees at 8 bases. Germline loops: CDR1 SGHRS, CDR2 YFSETQ. The CDR3 is 15 residues long. V lost 4 bases, J lost 0 bases, and 5 bases stayed unmatched. The variable domain in full, with the rest retrieved from reference TRBV5-1 and TRBJ1-1, is KAGVTQTPRYLIKTRGQQVTLSCSPISGHRSVSWYQQTPGQGLQFLFEYFSETQRNKGNFPGRFSGRQFSNSRSEMNVSTLELGDSALYLCASSPPTGVNTEAFFGQGTRLTVV.